A single sample gave rise to the 9 T cell receptor beta chains below, sequenced in a study of cytomegalovirus exposure and HLA in healthy donors. A multiplex PCR was run with 60 Vbeta primers and 13 Jbeta primers. Sequencing was performed with immunoSEQ multiplex PCR; in TCRdb, only in-frame clones are kept and a portion is missing. In total, the table holds around 140,000 clones. Sample: PBMCs. The receptor set was obtained from a male donor in good health and CMV-seronegative.

The gene calls are TRBV5-1 and TRBJ2-1; TRBD2 matches at 11 bases. V was pared by 1 base and J by 6 bases, with 9 bases of the junction left unmatched. Germline loops: CDR1 SGHRS, CDR2 YFSETQ. This CDR3 spans 17 amino acids. CDR3 loop: CASSLSTSGSQFNEQFF. In nucleotides, the CDR3 is TGCGCCAGCAGCTTGAGTACTAGCGGGAGCCAATTCAATGAGCAGTTCTTC.

The rearrangement links TRBV6-5 to TRBJ1-5; no firm D call. Germline V lookup: CDR1 MNHEY, CDR2 SVGAGI. The CDR3 has 13 amino acids. V was clipped by 4 bases and J by 0 bases, with 4 bases between them. The CDR3 bases are TGTGCCAGCAGTTCCCATAGCAATCAGCCCCAGCATTTT. Protein: CASSSHSNQPQHF.

The chain couples TRBV21-1 to TRBJ2-3; the tabulated D call, TRBD2, remains unverified against the DNA. TRBV21-1 is listed as a pseudogene. CDR3 length: 21 residues. CDR3: CASSKAGGLAGGPRRTDTQYF. Here the CDR3 DNA reads TGTGCCAGCAGCAAAGCGGGGGGACTAGCGGGAGGGCCGAGACGCACAGATACGCAGTATTTT.

The chain links TRBV18 to TRBJ2-6; TRBD1 matches 7 bases. The V gene's germline CDR1 is KGHSH and CDR2 LQKENI. The CDR3 spans 17 residues. V dropped 4 bases and J dropped 0; count of bases not matched to a gene: 6. CDR3 coding DNA: TGTGCCAGCTCACTACAGGGGCCTGGCTCTGGGGCCAACGTCCTGACTTTC. This translates into CASSLQGPGSGANVLTF.

V and J are TRBV9 and TRBJ2-6; TRBD1 aligns across 8 bases. J gave up 0 bases and V 5 bases, and 10 bases lay outside the gene matches. The CDR3 loop spans 18 amino acids. Germline V gives CDR1 SGDLS, CDR2 YYNGEE. DNA of the CDR3: TGTGCCAGCAGGCCCGGGGACAGGTCCTACTCTGGGGCCAACGTCCTGACTTTC. Amino acid sequence: CASRPGDRSYSGANVLTF.

This chain joins TRBV30 and TRBJ2-3; 7 nucleotides agree with TRBD1. This CDR3 spans 16 amino acids. Per germline, CDR1 GTSNPN and CDR2 SVGIG (reference sequence). J gave up 7 bases and V 2 bases, and 15 bases lay outside the gene matches. This chain's CDR3 is CAWSSSRTGRGNTQYF. The CDR3 DNA reads as TGTGCCTGGAGTTCATCCCGGACAGGACGTGGAAATACGCAGTATTTT.

The chain joins TRBV4-2 to TRBJ1-1, with 8 bases lining up with TRBD1. This CDR3 is 15 amino acids long. V shed 0 bases, J shed 6 bases, and the junction held 6 bases outside the gene matches. Germline V lookup: CDR1 LGHNA, CDR2 YNFKEQ. The CDR3 region has the DNA TGTGCCAGCAGCCAAGAGGCAGGGGGCAACCCTGAAGCTTTCTTT. This sequence encodes CASSQEAGGNPEAFF.

The CDR3 nucleotides are TGTGCCTGGAGTGTACCGGGACAGGGGAGTGAAAAACTGTTTTTT. Protein sequence: CAWSVPGQGSEKLFF. J is TRBJ1-4 and V is TRBV30, with 10 bases fitting TRBD1. The CDR3 length is 15 residues. Germline V lookup: CDR1 GTSNPN, CDR2 SVGIG (reference sequence). The V and J ends lost 0 bases and 7 bases, in that order; junction bases with no gene match: 5.

The rearrangement joins TRBV11-2 to TRBJ2-7; 13 bases are shared with TRBD2. The V gene end was trimmed by 5 bases and the J gene end by 4 bases; junction bases not matched to a gene: 5. Germline V CDR1 and CDR2: SGHAT, FQNNGV. This CDR3 is built from 15 residues. DNA of the CDR3: TGTGCCAGCAGCCAAAGGACTAGCGGGAGTTACGAGCAGTACTTC. Its protein is CASSQRTSGSYEQYF.